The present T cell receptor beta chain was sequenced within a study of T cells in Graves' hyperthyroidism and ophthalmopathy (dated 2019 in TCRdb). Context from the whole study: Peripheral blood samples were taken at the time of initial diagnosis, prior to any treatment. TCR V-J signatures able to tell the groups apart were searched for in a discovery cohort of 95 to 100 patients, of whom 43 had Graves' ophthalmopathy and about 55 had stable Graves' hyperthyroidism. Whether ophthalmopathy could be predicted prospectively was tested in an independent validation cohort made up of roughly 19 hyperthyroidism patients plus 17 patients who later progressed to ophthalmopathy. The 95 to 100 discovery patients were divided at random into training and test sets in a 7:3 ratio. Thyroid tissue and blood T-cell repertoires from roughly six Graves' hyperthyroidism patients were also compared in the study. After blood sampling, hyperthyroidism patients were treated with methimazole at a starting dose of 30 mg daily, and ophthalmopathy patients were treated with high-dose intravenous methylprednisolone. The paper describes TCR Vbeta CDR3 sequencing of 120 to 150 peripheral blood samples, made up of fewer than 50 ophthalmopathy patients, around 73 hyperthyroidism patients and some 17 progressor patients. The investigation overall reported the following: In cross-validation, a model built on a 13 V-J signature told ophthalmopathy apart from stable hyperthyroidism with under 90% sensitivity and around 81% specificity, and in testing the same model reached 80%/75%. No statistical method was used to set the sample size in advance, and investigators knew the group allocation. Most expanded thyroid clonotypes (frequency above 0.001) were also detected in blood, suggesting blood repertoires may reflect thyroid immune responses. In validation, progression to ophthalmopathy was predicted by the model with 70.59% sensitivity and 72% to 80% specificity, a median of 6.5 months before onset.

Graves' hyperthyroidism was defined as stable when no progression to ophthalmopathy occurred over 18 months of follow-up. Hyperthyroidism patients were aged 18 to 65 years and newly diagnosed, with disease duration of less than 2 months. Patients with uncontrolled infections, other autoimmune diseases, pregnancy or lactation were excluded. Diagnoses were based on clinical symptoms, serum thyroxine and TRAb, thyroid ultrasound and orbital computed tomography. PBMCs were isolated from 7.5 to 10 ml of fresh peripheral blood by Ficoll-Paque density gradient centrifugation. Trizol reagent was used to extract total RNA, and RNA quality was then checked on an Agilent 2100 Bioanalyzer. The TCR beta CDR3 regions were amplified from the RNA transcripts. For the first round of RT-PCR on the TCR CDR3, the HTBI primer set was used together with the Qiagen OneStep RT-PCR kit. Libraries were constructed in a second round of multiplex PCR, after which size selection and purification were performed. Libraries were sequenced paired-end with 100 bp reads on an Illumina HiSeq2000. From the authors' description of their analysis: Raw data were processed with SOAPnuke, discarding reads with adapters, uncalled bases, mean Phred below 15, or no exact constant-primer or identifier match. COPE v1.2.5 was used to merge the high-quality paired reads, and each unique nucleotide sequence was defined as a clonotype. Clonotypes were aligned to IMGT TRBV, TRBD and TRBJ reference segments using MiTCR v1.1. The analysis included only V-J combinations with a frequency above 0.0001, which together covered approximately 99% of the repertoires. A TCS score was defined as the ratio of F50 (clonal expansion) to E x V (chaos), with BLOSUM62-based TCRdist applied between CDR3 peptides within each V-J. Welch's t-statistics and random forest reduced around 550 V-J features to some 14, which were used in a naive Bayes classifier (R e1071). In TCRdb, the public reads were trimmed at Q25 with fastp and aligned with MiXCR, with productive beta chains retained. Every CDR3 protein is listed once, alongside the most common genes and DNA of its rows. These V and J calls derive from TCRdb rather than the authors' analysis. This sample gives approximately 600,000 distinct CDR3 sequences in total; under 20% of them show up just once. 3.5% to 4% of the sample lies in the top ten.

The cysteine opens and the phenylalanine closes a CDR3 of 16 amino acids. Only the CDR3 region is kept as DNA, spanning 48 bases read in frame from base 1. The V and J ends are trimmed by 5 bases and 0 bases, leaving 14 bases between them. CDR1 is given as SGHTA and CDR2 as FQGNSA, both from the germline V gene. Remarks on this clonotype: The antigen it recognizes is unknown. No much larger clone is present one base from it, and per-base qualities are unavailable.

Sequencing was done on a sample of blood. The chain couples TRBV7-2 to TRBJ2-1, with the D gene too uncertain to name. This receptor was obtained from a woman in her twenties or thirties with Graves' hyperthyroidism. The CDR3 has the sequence CASSQGPPNSYNEQFF. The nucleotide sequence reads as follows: TGTGCCAGCAGCCAAGGGCCCCCAAACTCCTACAATGAGCAGTTCTTC.